One and the same sample provided the 17 T cell receptor beta chains below, sequenced in a study of T cell responses to AZD1222 COVID-19 vaccine. Clones were read by immunoSEQ multiplex PCR, and TCRdb kept only the in-frame ones, dropping some. Of under 300,000 clones listed, roughly 93% are singletons. The sample in question was peripheral blood, obtained on day 0 of AZD1222 vaccination. The source of these receptors is an adult in good health.

The chain is built from TRBV3-1 (or the pseudogene TRBV3-2) and TRBJ1-2; tentative D call: TRBD1 (5 bases). V was shortened by 4 bases and J by 3 bases, with 15 bases between the two germline ends. The germline V gene has CDR1 LGHDT and CDR2 YNNKEL (reference sequence). This CDR3 contains 15 residues. Here the CDR3 DNA reads TGTGCCAGCAGCCTCGGCCCACAGGTTTACTATGGCTACACCTTC. Translating it yields CASSLGPQVYYGYTF.

This clone showed up just once. The CDR3 loop is CASSLGLIQGTEAFF. Here the CDR3 DNA reads TGTGCCAGCAGCTTGGGCCTGATACAGGGCACTGAAGCTTTCTTT. The chain joins TRBV11-2 to TRBJ1-1; D might be TRBD1 (6 bases). V shed 3 bases and J shed 4 bases, with 15 bases lying between them. The CDR3 is 15 amino acids. CDR1 and CDR2 (germline): SGHAT, FQNNGV.

The chain carries TRBV29-1 and TRBJ1-1, with D hard to call. V lost 6 bases, J lost 1 base, and 3 bases lay in between. The germline V gene has CDR1 SQVTM and CDR2 ANQGSEA. This CDR3 is 10 amino acids long. The CDR3 sequence: CSVRNTEAFF. DNA for the CDR3: TGCAGCGTAAGGAACACTGAAGCTTTCTTT. The full variable domain, in which reference TRBV29-1 and TRBJ1-1 provide the parts outside the CDR3, is SAVISQKPSRDICQRGTSLTIQCQVDSQVTMMFWYRQQPGQSLTLIATANQGSEATYESGFVIDKFPISRPNLTFSTLTVSNMSPEDSSIYLCSVRNTEAFFGQGTRLTVV.

The CDR3 loop is CASSLMPQGNYGYTF. Here the CDR3 DNA reads TGTGCCAGCAGCTTAATGCCACAGGGGAACTATGGCTACACCTTC. J is TRBJ1-2 and V is TRBV7-3, with 7 bases identical to TRBD1. CDR3 length: 15 residues. The J segment lost 2 bases and the V segment lost 1 base, leaving 4 bases of the junction unmatched. Germline V gene data show CDR1 as SGHTA and CDR2 as FQGTGA.

This chain joins TRBV19 and TRBJ2-7; 8 bases align to TRBD1. The V segment lost 2 bases and the J segment 4 bases; nucleotides outside the gene matches: 7. The V gene's germline CDR1 is LNHDA and CDR2 SQIVND (reference sequence). The CDR3 consists of 15 residues. CDR3 region: CASSINPGQVYEQYF. For the CDR3, the DNA is TGTGCCAGTAGTATAAACCCGGGACAGGTATACGAGCAGTACTTC. Supplemented by reference TRBV19 and TRBJ2-7, the full variable domain reads DGGITQSPKYLFRKEGQNVTLSCEQNLNHDAMYWYRQDPGQGLRLIYYSQIVNDFQKGDIAEGYSVSREKKESFPLTVTSAQKNPTAFYLCASSINPGQVYEQYFGPGTRLTVT.

The chain uses TRBV10-3 and TRBJ1-5; 9 bases agree with TRBD1. V lost 3 bases to trimming and J lost 6 bases; unmatched junction nucleotides: 3. Germline lookup yields CDR1 ENHRY and CDR2 SYGVKD. CDR3 length: 14 residues. This CDR3 reads CAISDTGGFQPQHF. In DNA, the CDR3 is TGTGCCATCAGTGATACAGGGGGCTTTCAGCCCCAGCATTTT.

V gene TRBV5-1 combines with J gene TRBJ1-1, with D maybe TRBD1 (6 bases). The germline V gene has CDR1 SGHRS and CDR2 YFSETQ. V lost 4 bases, J lost 5 bases, and 12 bases lay in between. This CDR3 contains 13 residues. The CDR3 sequence: CASSTQGGTEAFF. The CDR3 DNA is TGCGCCAGCAGCACACAGGGTGGGACTGAAGCTTTCTTT. Complete variable domain (other parts from reference TRBV5-1 and TRBJ1-1): KAGVTQTPRYLIKTRGQQVTLSCSPISGHRSVSWYQQTPGQGLQFLFEYFSETQRNKGNFPGRFSGRQFSNSRSEMNVSTLELGDSALYLCASSTQGGTEAFFGQGTRLTVV.

The rearrangement joins TRBV5-6 to TRBJ2-5, with D perhaps matching TRBD1 (5 bases). V lost 4 bases, J lost 4 bases, and 14 bases lay in between. Germline CDR1 and CDR2: SGHDT and YYEEEE. The CDR3 consists of 14 residues. CDR3 amino acids: CASSLTMGLETQYF. The CDR3 DNA reads TGTGCCAGCAGCCTCACCATGGGGCTAGAGACCCAGTACTTC. Looking up the rest from reference TRBV5-6 and TRBJ2-5 gives the full variable domain: DAGVTQSPTHLIKTRGQQVTLRCSPKSGHDTVSWYQQALGQGPQFIFQYYEEEERQRGNFPDRFSGHQFPNYSSELNVNALLLGDSALYLCASSLTMGLETQYFGPGTRLLVL.

The chain carries TRBV11-2 and TRBJ2-7; D not certain. The V end lost 5 bases, the J end lost 4 bases, and 6 bases lay between the germline ends. The CDR3 is 11 residues long. The germline gives CDR1 SGHAT, CDR2 FQNNGV. The CDR3 sequence is CASSIRYEQYF. The CDR3 DNA reads as TGTGCCAGCAGCATAAGATACGAGCAGTACTTC.

Here the CDR3 reads CASTSSTLRWDEQYF. The CDR3 coding sequence is TGTGCCAGTACCTCCTCTACCCTACGGTGGGACGAGCAGTACTTC. The rearrangement uses TRBV19 and TRBJ2-7; D unresolved. The V gene lost 7 bases and the J gene lost 5 bases, with 21 bases spanning the gap. The CDR3 spans 15 residues. Germline CDR1 reads LNHDA; CDR2 reads SQIVND (reference sequence).

This clone was seen once. This chain joins TRBV7-2 and TRBJ1-3; 7 bases agree with TRBD1. Germline-derived CDR1 and CDR2 are SGHTA and FQGNSA. The V and J ends lost 5 bases and 2 bases, in that order; junction bases with no gene match: 12. The CDR3 loop spans 17 amino acids. The CDR3 DNA reads as TGTGCCAGCAGCCCGAGGATCCACAGGGGACCTGGAAACACCATATATTTT. Residues: CASSPRIHRGPGNTIYF.

The V call is TRBV10-3, the J call TRBJ1-1, with unresolved D. This CDR3 region has 12 residues. From germline, CDR1 is ENHRY and CDR2 SYGVKD. Trimming took 2 bases from V and 0 from J, leaving 1 base between them. DNA for the CDR3: TGTGCCATCAGTGAGGTGAACACTGAAGCTTTCTTT. Its protein product is CAISEVNTEAFF.

This chain connects TRBV6-1 to TRBJ1-3; D is perhaps TRBD1 (5 bases). V dropped 4 bases and J dropped 0 bases, with 13 bases sitting between them. Germline lookup yields CDR1 MNHNS and CDR2 SASEGT. This CDR3 is built from 16 residues. Here the CDR3 DNA reads TGTGCCAGCAGTGTAAGCGGGACCAGCTCTGGAAACACCATATATTTT. Its protein product is CASSVSGTSSGNTIYF.

This chain connects TRBV7-9 to TRBJ2-1, with 13 nucleotides matching TRBD2. The length of the CDR3 is 16 residues. J gave up 2 bases and V 6 bases, and 4 bases lay outside the gene matches. CDR1 and CDR2 (germline): SEHNR, FQNEAQ (reference sequence). CDR3 in DNA: TGTGCCAGCAGGCGACTAGCGGGGGGCCCCTACAATGAGCAGTTCTTC. The encoded protein is CASRRLAGGPYNEQFF.

The chain joins TRBV3-1 (or the pseudogene TRBV3-2) to TRBJ2-5; TRBD1 matches 12 bases. Trimming cost V 4 bases and J 6 bases; bases outside gene matches: 15. The germline gives CDR1 LGHDT, CDR2 YNNKEL (reference sequence). This CDR3 has 18 amino acids. As DNA, the CDR3 is TGTGCCAGCAGCCCCAAGGGGGGGGACAGGGGGCTAGTGAAGACCCAGTACTTC. It specifies CASSPKGGDRGLVKTQYF.

This rearrangement joins TRBV5-8 to TRBJ1-2; tentatively, D is TRBD1 (6 bases). CDR1 and CDR2 (germline): SGHTS, YDEGEE. This CDR3 is built from 14 residues. Trimming cost V 0 bases and J 5 bases, with 11 bases left between them. The chain's CDR3 is CASSLEQQGYGYTF. In DNA form, the CDR3 reads TGTGCCAGCAGCTTGGAACAACAGGGATATGGCTACACCTTC.

This clone was detected once. The CDR3 bases are TGTGCCAGCAGGCGAGCCGGGACAGGGAATGGCTACACCTTC. As protein: CASRRAGTGNGYTF. This chain connects TRBV13 to TRBJ1-2; 9 bases align to TRBD1. Looked up from germline, CDR1 is PRHDT and CDR2 is FYEKMQ (reference sequence). The CDR3 runs to 14 residues. J gave up 6 bases and V 6 bases, and 8 bases lay outside the gene matches.